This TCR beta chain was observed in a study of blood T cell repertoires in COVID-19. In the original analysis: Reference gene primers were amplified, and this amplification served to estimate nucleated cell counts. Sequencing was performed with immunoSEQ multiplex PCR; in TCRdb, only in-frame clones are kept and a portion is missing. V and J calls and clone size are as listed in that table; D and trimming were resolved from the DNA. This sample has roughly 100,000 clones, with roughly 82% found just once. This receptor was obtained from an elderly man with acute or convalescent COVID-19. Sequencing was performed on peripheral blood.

CDR3 region: CASRRGQVVAQPQHF. CDR3 nucleotides: TGTGCCAGCAGGAGGGGACAGGTGGTGGCTCAGCCCCAGCATTTT. The rearrangement joins TRBV2 to TRBJ1-5, with TRBD1 matching over 8 bases. V lost 6 bases, J lost 6 bases, and 10 bases stayed unmatched. The CDR3 covers 15 residues. Germline CDR1 and CDR2: SNHLY and FYNNEI. Drawing the rest from reference TRBV2 and TRBJ1-5, the complete variable domain is EPEVTQTPSHQVTQMGQEVILRCVPISNHLYFYWYRQILGQKVEFLVSFYNNEISEKSEIFDDQFSVERPDGSNFTLKIRSTKLEDSAMYFCASRRGQVVAQPQHFGDGTRLSIL.